This TCR beta chain was sequenced in a study of spatial heterogeneity in lung cancer. Study overall: Alpha-chain sequences were detected in numbers that were consistently lower than beta-chain sequences. In raw reads, more than 8.5 appearances on average were recorded for each unique TCR and UMI combination.

The sample's time point: sample taken at primary tumor resection. TCRs were sequenced from unsorted whole RNA of tumor, nontumor lung or PBMC. The approximately 67 donors had untreated early-stage non-small cell lung cancer. TCRdb reprocessed the 5' RACE reads via MiXCR and lists one record per CDR3 protein. Counted here are 45,000 or so distinct CDR3 sequences, approximately 12% occurring once; the ten biggest clones make up 42%. Germline V lookup: CDR1 SNHLY, CDR2 FYNNEI. The ends were cut back, 9 bases at V and 0 bases at J, with 11 bases in the middle. This CDR3 comprises 14 residues. This clonotype appeared many times. Its antigen is not known. Regarding the study as a whole: Blood contained ubiquitous expanded tumor TCRs more at resection than at follow-up.

The source material was PBMCs, sampled at surgery. The chain uses TRBV2 and TRBJ2-2; TRBD1 is a possible D gene (6 bases). The sequence came from a female donor with early-stage non-small cell lung cancer. CDR3: CASAGTTNTGELFF. CDR3 DNA: TGTGCCAGTGCCGGGACAACGAACACCGGGGAGCTGTTTTTT.